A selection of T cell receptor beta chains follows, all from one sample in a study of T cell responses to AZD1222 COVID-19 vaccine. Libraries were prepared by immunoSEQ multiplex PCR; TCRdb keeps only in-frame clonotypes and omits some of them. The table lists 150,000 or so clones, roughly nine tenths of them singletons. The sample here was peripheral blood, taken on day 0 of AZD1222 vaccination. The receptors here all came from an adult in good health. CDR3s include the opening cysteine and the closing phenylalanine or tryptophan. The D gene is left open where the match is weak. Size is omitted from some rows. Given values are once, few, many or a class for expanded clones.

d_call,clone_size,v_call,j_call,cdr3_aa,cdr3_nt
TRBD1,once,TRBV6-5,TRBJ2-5,CASTRDREGKTQYF,TGTGCCAGCACCCGGGACAGGGAAGGAAAGACCCAGTACTTC
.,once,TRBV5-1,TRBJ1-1,CASSWGMGTTEAFF,TGCGCCAGCAGCTGGGGCATGGGGACCACTGAAGCTTTCTTT
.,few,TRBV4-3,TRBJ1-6,CASSQEDNSPLHF,TGCGCCAGCAGCCAAGAAGATAATTCACCCCTCCACTTT
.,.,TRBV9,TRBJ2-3,CASSVGGNKGTDTQYF,TGTGCCAGCAGCGTAGGGGGGAATAAAGGCACAGATACGCAGTATTTT
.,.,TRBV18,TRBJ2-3,CASSKVTTDTQYF,TGTGCCAGCTCAAAGGTCACCACAGATACGCAGTATTTT
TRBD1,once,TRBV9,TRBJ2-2,CATARGQGYSGELFF,TGTGCGACGGCAAGAGGACAGGGCTATTCCGGGGAGCTGTTTTTT
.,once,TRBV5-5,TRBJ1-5,CASSRDKGRWQPQHF,TGTGCCAGCAGCAGGGATAAGGGAAGATGGCAGCCCCAGCATTTT
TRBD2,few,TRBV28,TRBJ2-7,CASSSGALAGAYEQYF,TGTGCCAGCAGCTCCGGAGCGCTAGCGGGAGCCTACGAGCAGTACTTC
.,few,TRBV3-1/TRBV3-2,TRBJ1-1,CASSQFGKTGSFNTEAFF,TGTGCCAGCAGCCAATTCGGGAAAACAGGGTCTTTCAACACTGAAGCTTTCTTT
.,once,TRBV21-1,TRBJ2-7,CASNKECTGQEAYEQYF,TGTGCCAGCAACAAAGAATGTACGGGACAGGAAGCATACGAGCAGTACTTC
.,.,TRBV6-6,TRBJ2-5,CASSYAWETQYF,TGTGCCAGCAGTTACGCTTGGGAGACCCAGTACTTC
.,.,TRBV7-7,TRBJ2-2,CASSFRAVDSTGELFF,TGTGCCAGCAGCTTTCGAGCAGTAGATAGTACCGGGGAGCTGTTTTTT
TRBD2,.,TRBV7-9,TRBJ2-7,CASSPPSSGGSYEQYF,TGTGCCAGCAGTCCCCCCTCTAGCGGGGGCTCCTACGAGCAGTACTTC
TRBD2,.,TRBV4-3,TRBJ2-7,CASSQKPTGGGGAYEQYF,TGCGCCAGCAGCCAAAAGCCCACCGGGGGCGGGGGGGCCTACGAGCAGTACTTC
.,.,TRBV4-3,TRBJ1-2,CASSPNRSPYYGYTF,TGCGCCAGCAGCCCAAATAGGTCCCCCTACTATGGCTACACCTTC
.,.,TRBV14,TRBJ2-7,CGSYEQYF,TGTGGCAGCTACGAGCAGTACTTC
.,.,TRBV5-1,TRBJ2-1,CASSFGTSYNEQFF,TGCGCCAGCAGCTTCGGCACCTCCTACAATGAGCAGTTCTTC
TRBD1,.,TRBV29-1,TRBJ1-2,CSVTVPGTGKPYGYTF,TGCAGCGTTACAGTCCCCGGGACAGGGAAACCGTATGGCTACACCTTC
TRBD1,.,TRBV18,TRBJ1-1,CASSPPVRGRTRHTEAFF,TGTGCCAGCTCACCACCGGTGAGGGGGCGGACTAGACACACTGAAGCTTTCTTT
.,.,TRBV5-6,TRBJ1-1,CASSPGPGAEGEAFF,TGTGCCAGCAGCCCAGGACCGGGGGCGGAGGGTGAAGCTTTCTTT
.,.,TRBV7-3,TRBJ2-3,CASSLTAGADTQYF,TGTGCCAGCAGCTTAACGGCTGGAGCAGATACGCAGTATTTT
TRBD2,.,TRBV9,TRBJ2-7,CASSVGFGTSGGYEQYF,TGTGCCAGCAGCGTAGGATTCGGGACTAGCGGGGGCTACGAGCAGTACTTC
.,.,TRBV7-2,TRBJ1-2,CASSLMTRSSYGYTF,TGTGCCAGCAGCTTAATGACTAGGAGTAGCTATGGCTACACCTTC
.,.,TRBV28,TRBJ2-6,CASSLYRGVAGANVLTF,TGTGCCAGCAGTTTATATAGGGGGGTAGCTGGGGCCAACGTCCTGACTTTC
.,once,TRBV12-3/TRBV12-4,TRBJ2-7,CASSFEYEQYF,TGTGCCAGCAGTTTCGAGTACGAGCAGTACTTC
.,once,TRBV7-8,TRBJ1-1,CASSSERDTEAFF,TGTGCCAGCAGCTCAGAGCGGGACACTGAAGCTTTCTTT
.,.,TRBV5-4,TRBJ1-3,CASSRSPVSGNTIYF,TGTGCCAGCAGCCGGTCCCCAGTCTCTGGAAACACCATATATTTT
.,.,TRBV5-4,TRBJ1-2,CASSLGQSPIGYTF,TGTGCCAGCAGCTTGGGACAGTCTCCTATTGGCTACACCTTC
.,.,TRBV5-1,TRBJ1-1,CASSLAIQSTEAFF,TGCGCCAGCAGCTTGGCCATACAGAGTACTGAAGCTTTCTTT
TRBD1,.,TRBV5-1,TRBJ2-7,CASSTGQGRAEQYF,TGCGCCAGCAGCACCGGACAGGGGAGGGCCGAGCAGTACTTC
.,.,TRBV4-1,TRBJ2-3,CASSQGGTLSTDTQYF,TGCGCCAGCAGCCAAGGCGGGACACTGAGCACAGATACGCAGTATTTT
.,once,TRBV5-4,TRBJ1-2,CASSLSLRGTPSGTF,TGTGCCAGCAGCTTGAGTCTAAGGGGGACCCCAAGCGGCACCTTC
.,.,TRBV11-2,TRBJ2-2,CASSRVEGNTGELFF,TGTGCCAGCAGCCGGGTCGAGGGAAACACCGGGGAGCTGTTTTTT
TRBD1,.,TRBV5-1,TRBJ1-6,CASSFGQATGTLHF,TGCGCCAGCAGCTTTGGACAGGCTACTGGGACCCTCCACTTT
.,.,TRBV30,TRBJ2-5,CAWRQNQETQYF,TGTGCCTGGAGGCAGAACCAAGAGACCCAGTACTTC
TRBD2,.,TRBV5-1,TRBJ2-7,CASSRGTSGAPDEQYF,TGCGCCAGCAGCCGAGGGACTAGCGGGGCCCCCGACGAGCAGTACTTC
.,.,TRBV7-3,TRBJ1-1,CASSPQENTEAFF,TGTGCCAGCAGCCCACAAGAGAACACTGAAGCTTTCTTT
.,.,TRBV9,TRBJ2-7,CASSVAGSANYEQYF,TGTGCCAGCAGCGTAGCGGGATCGGCTAACTACGAGCAGTACTTC
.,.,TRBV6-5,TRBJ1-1,CASSHNWGSTEAFF,TGTGCCAGCAGTCACAATTGGGGGTCCACTGAAGCTTTCTTT
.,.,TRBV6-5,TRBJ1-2,CASSFMDGGADGYTF,TGTGCCAGCAGCTTCATGGACGGGGGCGCGGATGGCTACACCTTC
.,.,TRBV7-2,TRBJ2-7,CASSRTVIASSEHYEQYF,TGTGCCAGCAGCCGCACCGTGATAGCCTCTAGCGAGCACTACGAGCAGTACTTC
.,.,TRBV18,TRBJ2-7,CASSSEDWFRSSYEQYF,TGTGCCAGCTCATCCGAAGACTGGTTCAGGAGCTCCTACGAGCAGTACTTC
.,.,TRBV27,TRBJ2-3,CASSFSYSSTDTQYF,TGTGCCAGCAGTTTCAGCTACTCTAGCACAGATACGCAGTATTTT
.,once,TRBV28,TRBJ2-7,CASSAVALSYEQYF,TGTGCCAGCAGTGCCGTTGCTCTCTCCTACGAGCAGTACTTC
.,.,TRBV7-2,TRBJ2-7,CASSLGGARRQQYF,TGTGCCAGCAGCTTAGGGGGGGCTCGAAGGCAGCAGTACTTC
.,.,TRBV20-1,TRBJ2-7,CSASLRGYEQYF,TGCAGTGCTAGTTTAAGGGGTTACGAGCAGTACTTC